This entry lists 29 T cell receptor beta chains sequenced from one sample in a study of post-analysis software for immune sequencing data (dated by TCRdb to between 2014 and 2017). Preparation of the library involved PCR. Sequencing relied on an Illumina HiSeq 2500. To reduce PCR and sequencing biases, unique molecular identifiers were incorporated into the TCR beta cDNA libraries. The public reads were run again by TCRdb, first through fastp at Q25 and then through MiXCR, and only productive beta chains were kept. Every entry covers one CDR3 protein and lists the most common genes and DNA from its rows. The sample has a few hundred thousand distinct CDR3 sequences on record, around 40% of them singletons. 9% to 13% of the sample goes to the ten largest clones. General study outcomes and caveats: Roughly 5 TRBV segments, including TRBV5-6, TRBV5-1 and TRBV20-1, were significantly more frequent in patients than controls.

The antigens of these receptors remain unknown. Sample: blood. All receptors derive from a girl aged 5 to 17 with multiple sclerosis.

The J gene is TRBJ2-4, the V gene TRBV5-1, with 10 bases aligning to TRBD1. J was trimmed by 2 bases and V by 4 bases; bases with no gene match: 9. CDR1 and CDR2 (germline): SGHRS, YFSETQ. This CDR3 comprises 17 residues. Written as DNA, the CDR3 is TGCGCCAGCAGCCAGGAGGGACAGGGGTGGACCAAAAACATTCAGTACTTC. Protein product: CASSQEGQGWTKNIQYF.

The J gene is TRBJ2-5, the V gene TRBV5-5; D call uncertain. The J call is in doubt because the DNA end fits TRBJ2-7 better. Germline assignment: CDR1 SGHKS and CDR2 YYEKEE (reference sequence). The CDR3 contains 14 residues. The CDR3, as DNA: TGTGCCAGCAGCTTCTGGTTCACCCTCTACGAGCAGTACTTC. Translation: CASSFWFTLYEQYF.

This clonotype has only a few counts. The genes are TRBV20-1 and TRBJ1-5; a possible D gene is TRBD1 (5 bases). CDR1 and CDR2 from the germline V gene are DFQATT and SNEGSKA (reference sequence). V was cut by 6 bases and J by 5 bases, with 20 bases left in between. The CDR3 is 15 residues long. Here the CDR3 DNA reads TGCAGTGCAAGACGAACCGGGACGGTCCATCAGCCCCAGCATTTT. It is translated as CSARRTGTVHQPQHF.

The chain joins TRBV5-5 to TRBJ2-3, with 7 bases aligning to TRBD1. The germline gives CDR1 SGHKS, CDR2 YYEKEE (reference sequence). Unmatched junction bases numbered 3, after V lost 0 bases and J lost 5 bases. CDR3 length: 14 residues. The CDR3 is CASSLENRGDTQYF. The CDR3 DNA follows: TGTGCCAGCAGCTTGGAGAACAGGGGAGATACGCAGTATTTT.

A few counts support this clonotype. The gene calls are TRBV6-5 and TRBJ2-7; D gene unclear. CDR1 MNHEY and CDR2 SVGAGI come from the germline V gene. The CDR3 extends over 13 amino acids. Trimming removed 0 bases at V and 0 bases at J, with 3 bases between. The CDR3 DNA is TGTGCCAGCAGTTACTCCCTCTCCTACGAGCAGTACTTC. Protein product: CASSYSLSYEQYF.

This CDR3 is CASSGPGLEGTEAFF. For the CDR3, the DNA is TGTGCCAGCAGCGGCCCGGGACTGGAGGGCACTGAAGCTTTCTTT. The genes are TRBV7-9 and TRBJ1-1, with D perhaps TRBD1 (5 bases). CDR3 length: 15 residues. The germline V gene encodes CDR1 SEHNR and CDR2 FQNEAQ (reference sequence). Trimming stripped 5 bases from V and 4 bases from J, with 17 bases between.

The chain recombines TRBV4-1 with TRBJ2-7, with 8 bases lining up with TRBD2. After removal of 1 base from V and 4 bases from J, the junction contained 9 bases not matched to a gene. Germline CDR1 and CDR2: MGHRA and YSYEKL. CDR3 size: 16 residues. The CDR3 is CASSQAPTSGPYEQYF. The CDR3 DNA reads TGCGCCAGCAGCCAAGCCCCCACTAGCGGACCTTACGAGCAGTACTTC.

The chain uses TRBV14 and TRBJ2-4, with 8 nucleotides matching TRBD1. V gave up 4 bases and J gave up 3 bases; unmatched junction bases: 2. CDR3 length: 14 amino acids. Looked up from germline, CDR1 is SGHDN and CDR2 is FVKESK. The CDR3 loop is CASSPTGVKNIQYF. The DNA for the CDR3 is TGTGCCAGCAGCCCGACAGGGGTCAAAAACATTCAGTACTTC.

The V and J genes are TRBV5-1 and TRBJ1-2, with 8 bases fitting TRBD1. Germline V gene lookup returns CDR1 SGHRS and CDR2 YFSETQ. The ends lost 4 bases at V and 8 bases at J; junction bases unmatched: 10. This CDR3 has 14 amino acids. CDR3 nucleotide sequence: TGCGCCAGCAGCAACACTGACAGGGGAAGAGGCTACACCTTC. Its protein is CASSNTDRGRGYTF. The full variable domain, its missing parts supplied by reference TRBV5-1 and TRBJ1-2, is KAGVTQTPRYLIKTRGQQVTLSCSPISGHRSVSWYQQTPGQGLQFLFEYFSETQRNKGNFPGRFSGRQFSNSRSEMNVSTLELGDSALYLCASSNTDRGRGYTFGSGTRLTVV.

This clonotype was seen just once. J is TRBJ2-1 and V is TRBV6-5, with D possibly matching TRBD2 (7 bases). This CDR3 spans 15 amino acids. Germline CDR1 MNHEY, CDR2 SVGAGI. Trimming took 3 bases from V and 3 from J, leaving 12 bases between them. CDR3 sequence: CASSYRGASYNEQFF. DNA for the CDR3: TGTGCCAGCAGTTATCGGGGGGCTAGCTACAATGAGCAGTTCTTC.

The chain links TRBV7-2 to TRBJ2-3, with 8 bases matching TRBD2. V lost 5 bases and J lost 2; bases outside the gene matches: 3. CDR3 size: 14 residues. Germline lookup yields CDR1 SGHTA and CDR2 FQGNSA. The CDR3 loop reads CASSRTSPTDTQYF. In nucleotides, the CDR3 is TGTGCCAGCAGCCGGACTAGCCCCACAGATACGCAGTATTTT.

This clonotype came up many times. The chain carries TRBV27 and TRBJ1-2, with D tentatively TRBD1 (5 bases). The V end was cut by 6 bases, the J end by 4 bases, with 12 bases between. Germline assignment: CDR1 MNHEY and CDR2 SMNVEV (reference sequence). The CDR3 extends over 13 amino acids. The CDR3 nucleotides read TGTGCCAGCAGATCCAGGGAGGTCTATGGCTACACCTTC. This translates into CASRSREVYGYTF.

This clonotype has more than one count but fewer than ten. J is TRBJ2-7 and V is TRBV4-1, with 7 positions matching TRBD2. The germline V gene has CDR1 MGHRA and CDR2 YSYEKL. There are 15 residues in the CDR3. J lost 3 bases, V lost 1 base, and 6 bases had no gene match. The CDR3 reads CASSQAVRGNYEQYF. The CDR3 DNA is TGCGCCAGCAGCCAAGCGGTGCGGGGGAACTACGAGCAGTACTTC.

This rearrangement joins TRBV7-2 to TRBJ2-1; D unresolved. Per the germline V gene, CDR1 is SGHTA and CDR2 is FQGNSA. V was clipped by 5 bases and J by 10 bases, with 18 bases between them. This CDR3 spans 14 amino acids. The CDR3 region has the DNA TGTGCCAGCAGCGAGAGGTGGGTCTCCGGGGAGCAGTTCTTC. Its protein is CASSERWVSGEQFF. Using reference TRBV7-2 and TRBJ2-1 for the parts outside the CDR3, the full variable domain is GAGVSQSPSNKVTEKGKDVELRCDPISGHTALYWYRQSLGQGLEFLIYFQGNSAPDKSGLPSDRFSAERTGGSVSTLTIQRTQQEDSAVYLCASSERWVSGEQFFGPGTRLTVL.

This clonotype was counted a single time. The chain combines TRBV20-1 with TRBJ2-2; 13 bases agree with TRBD2. The V segment lost 5 bases and the J segment 5 bases; nucleotides outside the gene matches: 5. The CDR3 is 15 residues long. Germline V lookup: CDR1 DFQATT, CDR2 SNEGSKA (reference sequence). For the CDR3, the DNA is TGCAGTGCTTCCCCGGGACTAGCGGGAACCGGGGAGCTGTTTTTT. Its protein is CSASPGLAGTGELFF.

This chain joins TRBV18 and TRBJ2-5; 11 nucleotides agree with TRBD2. This CDR3 contains 18 residues. Looked up from germline, CDR1 is KGHSH and CDR2 is LQKENI. Unmatched junction bases numbered 9, after V lost 1 base and J lost 2 bases. The CDR3 region has the DNA TGTGCCAGCTCACCACGAACTAGCGGGGGATTGGTTCAAGAGACCCAGTACTTC. Translation: CASSPRTSGGLVQETQYF. Drawing the rest from reference TRBV18 and TRBJ2-5, the complete variable domain is NAGVMQNPRHLVRRRGQEARLRCSPMKGHSHVYWYRQLPEEGLKFMVYLQKENIIDESGMPKERFSAEFPKEGPSILRIQQVVRGDSAAYFCASSPRTSGGLVQETQYFGPGTRLLVL.

The CDR3 nucleotides read TGTGCCATCCAGATAGTTCGTGGACCTAACTATGGCTACACCTTC. Translated: CAIQIVRGPNYGYTF. This chain connects TRBV10-3 to TRBJ1-2; D is ambiguous. CDR3 length: 15 amino acids. V was clipped by 8 bases and J by 0 bases, with 16 bases between them. Germline V gene lookup returns CDR1 ENHRY and CDR2 SYGVKD.

The chain joins TRBV20-1 to TRBJ2-3; 10 positions agree with TRBD2. The germline CDR1 and CDR2 sequences are DFQATT and SNEGSKA (reference sequence). The CDR3 has 14 residues. Trimming at V came to 6 bases and at J to 4 bases, leaving 7 bases not matched to a gene. The CDR3, as DNA: TGCAGTGCCCGGACTAGCGGAATGTCAGATACGCAGTATTTT. Translation gives CSARTSGMSDTQYF.

This sequence joins TRBV5-1 and TRBJ2-1; 8 nucleotides match TRBD2. The CDR3 length is 16 residues. Germline V gene data show CDR1 as SGHRS and CDR2 as YFSETQ. V lost 7 bases, J lost 6 bases, and 15 bases stayed unmatched. The CDR3, as DNA: TGCGCCAGCGGCCCGCTTCCAGCGGGAGCGCTCAATGAGCAGTTCTTC. It translates to CASGPLPAGALNEQFF. The whole variable domain, filled in from reference TRBV5-1 and TRBJ2-1, reads KAGVTQTPRYLIKTRGQQVTLSCSPISGHRSVSWYQQTPGQGLQFLFEYFSETQRNKGNFPGRFSGRQFSNSRSEMNVSTLELGDSALYLCASGPLPAGALNEQFFGPGTRLTVL.

This clonotype has only a few counts. V and J are TRBV24-1 and TRBJ1-5; 8 bases align to TRBD1. The junction had 3 bases not matched to a gene; V was cut back by 4 bases and J by 5 bases. Germline assignment: CDR1 KGHDR and CDR2 SFDVKD. The CDR3 is 14 residues long. The CDR3 reads CATSDPDRDQPQHF. The CDR3 DNA reads as TGTGCCACCAGTGACCCGGACAGGGATCAGCCCCAGCATTTT.

The sample holds a few counts of this clonotype. The genes are TRBV28 and TRBJ2-5; D possibly corresponds to TRBD1 (5 bases). The germline CDR1 and CDR2 sequences are MDHEN and SYDVKM. The CDR3 has 15 amino acids. Deletions cut 7 bases from V and 4 bases from J, with 19 bases between. CDR3 sequence reads: CASTIGHLSRETQYF. The CDR3 nucleotides read TGTGCCAGCACCATCGGACACCTCAGTAGAGAGACCCAGTACTTC.

This clonotype was seen a few times. The rearrangement uses TRBV27 and TRBJ2-1, with D possibly TRBD2 on 7 matching bases. The V and J ends lost 6 bases and 7 bases respectively, with 19 bases between them. Germline assignment: CDR1 MNHEY and CDR2 SMNVEV (reference sequence). The CDR3 length is 15 residues. CDR3 nucleotide sequence: TGTGCCAGCAGCTTAGGGACACGGGGGGCAAATGAGCAGTTCTTC. Translation gives CASSLGTRGANEQFF.

This clonotype was recorded a few times. Sequence at one end of the junction differs from germline and may be a read error. The chain is built from TRBV6-2 or TRBV6-3 and TRBJ2-5; 8 nucleotides align to TRBD2. Germline V gives CDR1 MNHEY, CDR2 SVGEGT. This CDR3 has 14 residues. The CDR3 DNA reads TGTGCCAGCAGCCCCGGGGGGGGCCAAAAGACCCAGTACTTC. Its translation: CASSPGGGQKTQYF.

This clonotype was seen just once. The CDR3 does not end in the conserved phenylalanine or tryptophan, so this is likely a read error. The V and J genes are TRBV7-2 and TRBJ1-5; no clear D. Germline V gene lookup returns CDR1 SGHTA and CDR2 FQGNSA. The ends were cut back, 1 base at V and 3 bases at J, with 4 bases in the middle. The CDR3 totals 13 residues. The CDR3 DNA sequence: TGTGCCAGCAGCTTAGAAATCAATCAGCCCCAGCATGTT. This gives the protein CASSLEINQPQHV.

This clonotype was seen ten or more times. V usage is TRBV11-2 and J usage is TRBJ2-7; the match to TRBD2 covers 13 bases. The CDR3 runs 16 residues. The ends lost 6 bases at V and 6 bases at J; junction bases unmatched: 11. Germline lookup yields CDR1 SGHAT and CDR2 FQNNGV. CDR3 sequence (DNA): TGTGCCAGCAGTATAAAACCGGGACTAGCGGGACGCGAGCAGTACTTC. This translates into CASSIKPGLAGREQYF.

As DNA, the CDR3 is TGCAGTGCTTCACCGGGACGGATGAACACTGAAGCTTTCTTT. The encoded protein is CSASPGRMNTEAFF. The chain employs TRBV20-1 and TRBJ1-1; weak D call: TRBD1 (5 bases). CDR1 is DFQATT and CDR2 is SNEGSKA in the germline V gene (reference sequence). Trimming took 5 bases from V and 0 from J, leaving 13 bases between them. The CDR3 length is 14 residues.

The chain recombines TRBV6-5 with TRBJ2-2; D gene unclear. The CDR3 is made up of 14 amino acids. Germline assignment: CDR1 MNHEY and CDR2 SVGAGI. Trimming cost V 1 base and J 1 base, with 4 bases left between them. The CDR3 DNA reads as TGTGCCAGCAGTTACTGGAGGAACACCGGGGAGCTGTTTTTT. This encodes CASSYWRNTGELFF.

For this clonotype: A much bigger clone sits one base away, suggesting this may be a read error. The rearrangement joins TRBV20-1 to TRBJ2-7; TRBD1 matches at 8 bases. CDR3 length: 12 residues. Trimming removed 8 bases from V and 4 bases from J; junction bases left unmatched: 7. The germline gives CDR1 DFQATT, CDR2 SNEGSKA (reference sequence). CDR3 sequence: CSTSGQGYEQYF. For the CDR3, the DNA is TGCAGTACTTCCGGACAGGGTTACGAGCAGTACTTC.

The rearrangement links TRBV6-1 to TRBJ2-5; the D gene is possibly TRBD2 (6 bases). The end of the DNA fits TRBJ2-7 better, so the J call may be wrong. Germline values: CDR1 MNHNS, CDR2 SASEGT. The CDR3 contains 17 residues. CDR3 sequence: CASSHRNPGGWPYEQYF. As DNA, the CDR3 is TGTGCCAGCAGCCACCGAAACCCCGGAGGGTGGCCCTACGAGCAGTACTTC.